The clone carrying this TCR beta chain was counted once. CDR3 length: 14 residues. The junction had 9 bases not matched to a gene; V was cut back by 8 bases and J by 2 bases. Germline CDR1 is MNHNS and CDR2 is SASEGT. This record belongs to a study of shared clonotypes between healthy human individuals. Clones were read by immunoSEQ multiplex PCR, and TCRdb kept only the in-frame ones, dropping some. The sample holds 470,000 or so clones; more than 75% are singletons and the top ten take around 11%. Genomic DNA from unsorted samples was obtained from 83 million or so PBMCs (per sample). This receptor was obtained from a woman aged 35 to 49 in good health. Some clones in this sample may be carry-over from other donors' samples. The material sequenced was PBMCs. The chain joins TRBV6-1 to TRBJ2-7; 7 nucleotides align to TRBD1. DNA of the CDR3: TGTGCCAGCCTACCGAGGACAGGAGCCTACGAGCAGTACTTC. Residues: CASLPRTGAYEQYF.